Included here is one T cell receptor beta chain sequence, with context. Its target is not known. This sample was included in a study of cytomegalovirus exposure and HLA in healthy donors. The PCR had 60 Vbeta and 13 Jbeta primers. Generated by immunoSEQ multiplex PCR, the TCRdb table keeps only in-frame clones and is missing some. The sample totals some 60,000 clones. Germline CDR1 and CDR2: SGHNT and YYREEE (reference sequence). The CDR3 sequence is 13 residues long. V lost 5 bases and J lost 7; bases outside the gene matches: 5. Whole-study findings and limits: Later analysis demonstrated an association between a missense DCLRE1C variant and TCR beta V- and J-gene trimming.

The receptor was derived from a man younger than 40 in good health and CMV-seropositive. Sequencing used PBMCs. The chain has TRBV5-4 and TRBJ1-3; 8 positions match TRBD1. CDR3 DNA: TGTGCCAGCAGTTATACAGGGGGGAACACCATATATTTT. It specifies CASSYTGGNTIYF. Full variable domain (rest looked up from reference TRBV5-4 and TRBJ1-3): ETGVTQSPTHLIKTRGQQVTLRCSSQSGHNTVSWYQQALGQGPQFIFQYYREEENGRGNFPPRFSGLQFPNYSSELNVNALELDDSALYLCASSYTGGNTIYFGEGSWLTVV.